This TCR beta chain is drawn from a study of breast tumors, draining lymph nodes, adjacent tissues. Germline values: CDR1 KGHDR, CDR2 SFDVKD. The CDR3 has 13 residues. V was trimmed by 4 bases and J by 4 bases, leaving 9 bases between them. Samples came from axillary lymph nodes draining the breast cancer. As regards this clonotype: Its matching antigen is unknown.

TCRdb reprocessed the multiplex PCR reads via MiXCR and lists one record per CDR3 protein. The repertoire has 150,000 to 200,000 distinct CDR3 sequences, roughly a third of them found once; the top ten carry about 4%. Study-level findings and limits: Data fit most tumor T cells coming from lymph node, expanding in tumor. Data only fit, rather than demonstrated, lymph node origin of most tumor T cells.

The sequence was obtained from a female donor with breast cancer. Some clones in this sample may be carry-over from other donors' samples. The sample comprised axillary lymph node tissue. J is TRBJ1-2 and V is TRBV24-1, with TRBD1 as a possible D gene (5 bases). DNA for the CDR3: TGTGCCACCAGTGACGGGGGAGGCTATGGCTACACCTTC. Translated, it gives CATSDGGGYGYTF.